This TCR beta chain was found in a study of spatial heterogeneity in lung cancer. Findings and limits, study-wide: Among blood samples, ubiquitous expanded tumor TCRs appeared more at resection than at follow-up.

MiXCR was run by TCRdb on the 5' RACE reads, yielding one entry per CDR3 protein. The table records around 40,000 distinct CDR3 sequences, less than 6% of them present only once. Time point given: sample taken at primary tumor resection. Whole RNA obtained from tumor, nontumor lung or frozen PBMC underwent sequencing without sorting. The CDR3 has 15 amino acids. The germline V gene has CDR1 SGDLS and CDR2 YYNGEE. Unmatched junction bases numbered 7, after V lost 0 bases and J lost 9 bases. The sample holds many counts of this clonotype. The antigen is unknown. The source material was PBMCs, sampled at surgery. V is TRBV9 and J is TRBJ2-1, with 9 bases aligning to TRBD2. The TCR was taken from a male donor with early-stage non-small cell lung cancer. For the CDR3, the DNA is TGTGCCAGCAGCGTAGATCTAGCGGGGCGTAGTGAGCAGTTCTTC. This gives the protein CASSVDLAGRSEQFF.